The T cell receptor beta chain described here comes from a study of neurological immune-mediated disorders. Study overall: Within the group of approximately 34 multiple sclerosis patients, around 31 were relapsing-remitting, while 3 were secondary progressive.

This clonotype was detected ten times or more. Its antigen remains unidentified. V lost 1 base and J lost 5; bases outside the gene matches: 11. The CDR3 extends over 16 amino acids. CDR1 is SGHDT and CDR2 is YYEEEE in the germline V gene. TCRdb fed the 5' RACE reads into MiXCR, producing one record per CDR3 protein. The table shows tens of thousands of distinct CDR3 sequences, with 3% to 3.5% occurring only once. Time point specified: longitudinal time-point 1 (baseline). The study, taken as a whole, reports: The multiple sclerosis repertoire cluster showed no association with any clinical or MRI feature. The authors stated that larger cohorts are needed.

The sequenced sample was PBMCs. The chain recombines TRBV5-6 with TRBJ2-7, with TRBD2 matching 8 bases. The TCR originated in a woman in her sixties or seventies with multiple sclerosis. The CDR3: CASSLSLQAGVNEQYF. In DNA, the CDR3 is TGTGCCAGCAGCTTGAGCTTACAAGCGGGGGTCAACGAGCAGTACTTC.